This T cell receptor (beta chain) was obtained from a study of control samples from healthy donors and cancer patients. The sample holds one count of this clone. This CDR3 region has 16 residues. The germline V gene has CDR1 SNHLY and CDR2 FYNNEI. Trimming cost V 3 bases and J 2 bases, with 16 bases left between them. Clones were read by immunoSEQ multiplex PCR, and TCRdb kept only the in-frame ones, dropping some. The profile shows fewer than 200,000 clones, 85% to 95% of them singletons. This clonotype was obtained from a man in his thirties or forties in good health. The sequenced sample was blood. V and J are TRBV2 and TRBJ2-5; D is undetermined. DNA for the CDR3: TGTGCCAGCAGTGACAGGCCAAGGTTCGTACAAGAGACCCAGTACTTC. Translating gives CASSDRPRFVQETQYF.